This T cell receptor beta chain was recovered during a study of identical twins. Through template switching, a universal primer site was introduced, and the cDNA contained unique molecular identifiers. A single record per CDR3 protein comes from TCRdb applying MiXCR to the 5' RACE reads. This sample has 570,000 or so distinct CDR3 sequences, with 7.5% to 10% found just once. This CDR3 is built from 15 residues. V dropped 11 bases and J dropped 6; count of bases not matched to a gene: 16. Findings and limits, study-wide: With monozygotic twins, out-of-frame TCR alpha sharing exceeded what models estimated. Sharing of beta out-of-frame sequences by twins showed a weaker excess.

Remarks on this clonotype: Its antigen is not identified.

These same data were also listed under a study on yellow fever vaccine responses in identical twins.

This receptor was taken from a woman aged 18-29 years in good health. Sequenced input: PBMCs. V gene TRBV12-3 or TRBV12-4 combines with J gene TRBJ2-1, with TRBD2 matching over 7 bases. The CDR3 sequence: CASYSAGELGNEQFF. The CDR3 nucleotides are TGTGCCTCCTACTCGGCGGGAGAGTTGGGCAATGAGCAGTTCTTC.